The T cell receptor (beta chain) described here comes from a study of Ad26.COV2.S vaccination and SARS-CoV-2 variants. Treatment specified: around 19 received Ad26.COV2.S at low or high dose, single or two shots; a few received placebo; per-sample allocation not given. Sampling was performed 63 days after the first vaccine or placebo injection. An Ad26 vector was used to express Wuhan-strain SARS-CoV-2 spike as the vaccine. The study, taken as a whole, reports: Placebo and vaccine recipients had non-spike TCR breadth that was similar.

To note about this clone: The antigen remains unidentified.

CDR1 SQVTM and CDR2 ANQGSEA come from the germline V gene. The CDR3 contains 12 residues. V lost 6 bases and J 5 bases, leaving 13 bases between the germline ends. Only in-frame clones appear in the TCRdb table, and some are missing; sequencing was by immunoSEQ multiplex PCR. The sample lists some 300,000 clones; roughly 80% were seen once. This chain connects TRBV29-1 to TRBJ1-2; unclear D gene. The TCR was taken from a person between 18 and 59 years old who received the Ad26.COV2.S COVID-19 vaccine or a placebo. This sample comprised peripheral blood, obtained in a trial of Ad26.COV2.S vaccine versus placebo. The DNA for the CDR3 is TGCAGCGTGGCGCGACAAGGTTATGGCTACACCTTC. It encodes CSVARQGYGYTF.